This entry concerns a single T cell receptor (beta chain). Its antigen has not been determined. Base qualities are not recorded, but no much larger clone differs from it by a single base. From a lookup of the germline V gene, CDR1 and CDR2 are MGHRA and YSYEKL. A distance of 8 bases separates the germline ends of V and J, which lose 0 bases and 8 bases respectively. From cysteine to phenylalanine, the CDR3 is 13 amino acids long. Just the 39-base CDR3 DNA is kept, in frame starting at base 1. This specimen comes from a study of blood T cell repertoires in COVID-19 (dated by TCRdb to 2020 to 2021). With respect to the entire study: Samples from collaborators originated in the United States, Italy and Spain and spanned both the acute and convalescent phases of COVID-19. Samples were obtained from the ongoing ImmuneRACE study (first 160 participants) and from approximately 1,200 subjects provided by 6 global collaborators. The prospective study material was composed of cDNA or gDNA derived from T cells, B-cell-depleted T cells, or PBMCs. Nearly every sample came with metadata listing a de-identified subject ID, COVID-19 status, age in years and sex. The repertoires were released in a freely available public database intended as a resource for research on the immune response to SARS-CoV-2. HLA class I and class II types, where available, came from metadata supplied by the sample provider rather than from assay-based typing. Deeply sampled blood TCRbeta repertoires from subjects exposed to, actively infected with, or recovered from COVID-19 were included in the dataset. Broad study findings and their caveats: The amount of clinical and demographic metadata varied by source and participant and was provided uncurated.

TCRbeta CDR3 regions were amplified from genomic DNA using the immunoSEQ Assay, a bias-controlled multiplex PCR. The published analysis was carried out like this. Within the assay, amplification of reference gene primers was used to estimate how many nucleated cells each sample contained. Sequence reads were collapsed and filtered to measure the absolute abundance of every unique TCRbeta CDR3 rearrangement. For each sample, productive Simpson clonality was calculated by taking the square root of Simpson's diversity index across productive rearrangements. TCRdb mirrors the immuneACCESS table, restricted to in-frame sequences. Some clones are absent from its copies; in checked studies, under half trace to an unresolved V gene, and the reason for the others is unknown. For V, J and clone size, that table is used; D and trimming come from the DNA. This sample comprises fewer than 300,000 clones, approximately 90% of them detected only once. 2.2% of the sample is in the top ten clones.

At one collaborating source in Seattle, patients were enrolled during active infection and were followed longitudinally through the course of disease. The collaborating institutions used their own protocols to collect whole blood in K2EDTA tubes. For TCRbeta analysis, collaborators shipped samples in one of three forms: frozen whole blood, isolated PBMCs, or DNA extracted from either of those sample types. The specimen sequenced was peripheral blood. The V and J genes are TRBV4-1 and TRBJ2-1; TRBD2 is a possible D gene, resting on 6 matching bases. This sequence was found in a woman in her thirties with COVID-19, enrolled during active disease. CDR3 region: CASSQEEGYEQFF. The DNA is TGCGCCAGCAGCCAAGAGGAGGGGTATGAGCAGTTCTTC.